This T cell receptor beta chain appears in the sequencing data of a study of shared clonotypes between healthy human individuals. Study results and caveats: A handful of donors held about 5% of naive CD4 clonotypes in common.

Sorted-subset replicate PCRs used 200 to 250 ng DNA, some 30,000 T cell genomes. Produced via immunoSEQ multiplex PCR; TCRdb's table is partial and in-frame only. The table lists around 2.1 million clones, around 95% of them singletons. Germline CDR1 is SEHNR and CDR2 is FQNEAQ (reference sequence). V lost 6 bases to trimming and J lost 6 bases; unmatched junction nucleotides: 10. CDR3 length: 15 amino acids. In the case of this clone: What it recognizes is unknown.

Each donor was a Caucasian adult residing in Nashville, Tennessee. This sequence joins TRBV7-9 and TRBJ2-1; 8 nucleotides agree with TRBD2. This sequence originates from a man between 18 and 29 years old in good health. The source material was naive CD4+ T cells sorted from blood. Subset meaning: CD45RA+ positively selected. The CDR3 here is CASSFSGIIGNEQFF. In DNA, the CDR3 is TGTGCCAGCAGTTTTAGCGGGATCATTGGCAATGAGCAGTTCTTC.